This record concerns one T cell receptor (beta chain) sequence. Each library that profiled naive CD8 cells came from about 20,000 to 1,000,000 sorted cells with 10%, 30% or 50% RNA. CDR1 is SEHNR and CDR2 is FQNEAQ in the germline V gene (reference sequence). This CDR3 spans 17 amino acids. The trim removed 6 bases at V and 0 bases at J, leaving 6 bases unmatched. This specimen comes from a study of molecular identifiers for immune sequencing clone quantification. A single record per CDR3 protein comes from TCRdb applying MiXCR to the PCR reads. The table includes under 600,000 distinct CDR3 sequences, roughly 24% detected once.

The specimen sequenced was naive CD8+ T cells from blood, with Jurkat cell RNA spiked in. Subset given: FACS-sorted CD8+CD4-CCR7+CD45RA+ naive T cells. V is TRBV7-9 and J is TRBJ2-1, with TRBD2 matching over 12 bases. The source is a human donor in good health. Some libraries in this study had Jurkat cell RNA spiked in. The CDR3 region has the DNA TGTGCCAGCAGACCCGGACTAGCGGGGAGCTCCTACAATGAGCAGTTCTTC. It yields the protein CASRPGLAGSSYNEQFF.